This T cell receptor beta chain was observed in a study of T cells in Graves' hyperthyroidism and ophthalmopathy. Germline CDR1 is MGHRA and CDR2 is YSYEKL. The junction had 11 bases not matched to a gene; V was cut back by 2 bases and J by 5 bases. The CDR3 sequence is 16 residues long. Study-wide findings and caveats: Ophthalmopathy cases were set apart from stable hyperthyroidism by a 13 V-J model. Blood also carried most thyroid clonotypes expanded above 0.001.

The study enrolled patients aged 18 to 65 with newly diagnosed hyperthyroidism of under 2 months' duration. It was uncontrolled infection, other autoimmune disease, pregnancy or lactation that excluded patients. Amplified regions were TCR beta CDR3 sequences from RNA transcripts. Primed by the HTBI set, a first-round RT-PCR was run on the TCR CDR3. TCRdb redid the calling of the multiplex PCR reads with MiXCR, one entry per CDR3 protein. The repertoire holds hundreds of thousands of distinct CDR3 sequences, with about 15% as singletons. About this clonotype itself: The antigen is undetermined.

Material for sequencing was blood. V gene TRBV4-1 combines with J gene TRBJ2-5; 7 positions agree with TRBD1. This receptor was identified in a woman in her twenties or thirties with Graves' hyperthyroidism that later progressed to Graves' ophthalmopathy. The CDR3 nucleotides are TGCGCCAGCAGCCAACCGCTGACAGGGAGAAGGGAGACCCAGTACTTC. Protein: CASSQPLTGRRETQYF.